Presented here are 3 T cell receptor beta chains from one specimen sequenced in a study of OX40 agonist ivuxolimab in advanced cancers. Library preparation used the immunoSEQ multiplex PCR assay. TCRdb provides this immuneACCESS table in a form limited to in-frame rearrangements. Some clones are lacking; in checked studies, under half of them reflect an unresolved V gene, and why the rest are absent is not known. This sample gives over 70,000 clones in total; around nine tenths of them show up just once. In total, the top ten clones hold around 1.6% of the sample. The sample consisted of CD4+ or CD8+ T cells sorted from blood, taken in a trial of the OX40 agonist ivuxolimab. The receptors were sampled from an adult with an advanced solid tumor such as melanoma, head and neck, liver or kidney cancer.

V is TRBV11-2 and J is TRBJ1-4; TRBD1 is a possible D gene (6 bases). The CDR3 totals 16 residues. Germline V gives CDR1 SGHAT, CDR2 FQNNGV. V was cut by 3 bases and J by 0 bases, with 11 bases left in between. DNA for the CDR3: TGTGCCAGCAGCTTGGGGGCCCTTGCAACTAATGAAAAACTGTTTTTT. Its protein product is CASSLGALATNEKLFF.

The rearrangement joins TRBV30 to TRBJ2-5; 11 bases agree with TRBD2. Trimming cost V 3 bases and J 1 base; bases outside gene matches: 4. This CDR3 is 15 amino acids long. CDR1 is GTSNPN and CDR2 is SVGIG in the germline V gene (reference sequence). The CDR3: CAWRPGLAVQETQYF. The CDR3 nucleotides read TGTGCCTGGAGACCGGGACTAGCGGTCCAAGAGACCCAGTACTTC.

The rearrangement links TRBV4-3 to TRBJ2-2; D is perhaps TRBD1 or TRBD2 (5 bases each). Germline-derived CDR1 and CDR2 are LGHNA and YSLEER. Trimming cost V 0 bases and J 4 bases, with 12 bases left between them. The CDR3 loop spans 16 amino acids. In nucleotides, the CDR3 is TGCGCCAGCAGCCAAGATCTGGGGGACGGCACCGGGGAGCTGTTTTTT. Translation gives CASSQDLGDGTGELFF.